This section outlines one TCR beta chain sequence together with its context. Its antigen is unknown. The data were obtained in a study of response to subunit inactivated influenza vaccine. Study-level findings and limits: Few new T cells, the authors suggested, are recruited by each seasonal influenza vaccination.

The junction had 8 bases not matched to a gene; V was cut back by 0 bases and J by 8 bases. CDR1 and CDR2 (germline): DFQATT, SNEGSKA (reference sequence). The CDR3 is 15 residues long. TCRdb redid the calling of the RT-PCR reads with MiXCR, one entry per CDR3 protein. The sample yields 450,000 to 700,000 distinct CDR3 sequences, 11% to 15% seen once. This clonotype originated in a man aged 45-65 years who received an inactivated influenza vaccine. The J gene is TRBJ2-1, the V gene TRBV20-1, with 9 bases aligning to TRBD1. This specimen consisted of PBMCs from blood, obtained about 12 days after vaccination. CDR3 in amino acids: CSARDRGQGFHEQFF. The CDR3 region has the DNA TGCAGTGCTAGAGATAGGGGACAGGGTTTTCATGAGCAGTTCTTC.